The 2 T cell receptor beta chains in this list originate from one sample, sequenced in a study of cytotoxic CD8 clonotypes in ibrutinib-treated CLL. The table came from immunoSEQ multiplex PCR; TCRdb's copy has only in-frame clones and leaves some out. The sample contains around 140,000 clones, 65% to 85% of which appear only once. The material sequenced was PBMCs, taken after 36 months of ibrutinib treatment. Every receptor here comes from a human donor with chronic lymphocytic leukemia.

This chain joins TRBV27 and TRBJ2-7, with a weak D call TRBD1 (8 bases). Trimming removed 4 bases at V and 2 bases at J, with 18 bases between. The germline gives CDR1 MNHEY, CDR2 SMNVEV (reference sequence). This CDR3 contains 16 residues. CDR3 loop: CASSSVGGTGPYEQYF. The CDR3 DNA follows: TGTGCCAGCAGTTCCGTGGGGGGGACAGGCCCCTACGAGCAGTACTTC.

The CDR3, as DNA: TGTGCCAGCAGCATACAGGGAAATCAGCCCCAGCATTTT. Translation gives CASSIQGNQPQHF. This chain connects TRBV14 to TRBJ1-5; D possibly corresponds to TRBD1 (6 bases). This CDR3 has 13 residues. V gave up 5 bases and J gave up 4 bases, with 9 bases separating them. Germline V gene data show CDR1 as SGHDN and CDR2 as FVKESK.